The clone carrying this T cell receptor (beta chain) was seen repeatedly, ten times or more. Antigen specificity is unknown. These data originate in a study of human T cells and chemical hapten exposure. V lost 7 bases to trimming and J lost 1 base, with 13 bases between them. The CDR3 loop spans 15 amino acids. It was the library that attached unique molecular identifiers to individual cDNA molecules. TCRdb used MiXCR to reprocess the RACE reads, holding one entry per CDR3 protein. The table records about 290,000 distinct CDR3 sequences, 7.7% of them present only once. Study results and limitations: The number of TCRs above 1 in 1000 frequency did not change after DPC sensitization.

The time point is: pre-sensitization, week 0. Treatment: therapeutic diphenylcyclopropenone sensitization with weekly scalp DPC. Venepuncture was done earlier than the placement of each patch test. Unfractionated whole blood was the source from which total RNA was extracted. The input for sequencing was whole blood, taken in connection with sensitization to the hapten diphenylcyclopropenone (DPC). The genes are TRBV12-3 or TRBV12-4 and TRBJ2-2; tentatively, D is TRBD2 (6 bases). The sequence derives from a man aged 18 to 29 with alopecia areata. Some clones in this sample may be carry-over from other donors' samples. The CDR3 loop is CASKPGTENTGELFF. In DNA, the CDR3 is TGTGCCAGCAAGCCAGGGACTGAGAACACCGGGGAGCTGTTTTTT.